This T cell receptor (beta chain) was sequenced in a study of Graves' ophthalmopathy and Graves' hyperthyroidism (dated by TCRdb to the late 2010s). Regarding the complete study: Hyperthyroidism was considered stable if no progression to ophthalmopathy occurred within 18 months of follow-up. The study used TCR beta repertoire signatures to distinguish Graves' ophthalmopathy from Graves' hyperthyroidism and to predict progression to ophthalmopathy. In total, over 130 blood samples were TCR-sequenced: roughly 45 ophthalmopathy, under 80 hyperthyroidism and some 17 hyperthyroidism-to-ophthalmopathy patients. A discovery set of 100 patients (around 44 ophthalmopathy, some 58 stable hyperthyroidism) was enrolled to explore V-J signatures distinguishing ophthalmopathy from hyperthyroidism. The independent validation cohort included approximately 19 hyperthyroidism patients plus 17 patients who later progressed from hyperthyroidism to ophthalmopathy. In more than five hyperthyroidism patients, T-cell repertoires of thyroid tissue and blood were compared. Once sampling was done, hyperthyroidism patients were given methimazole at a starting dose of 30 mg daily, while ophthalmopathy patients were given high-dose intravenous methylprednisolone. The investigation overall reported the following: Ophthalmopathy was separated from stable hyperthyroidism by the 13-signature model with more than 85% sensitivity and 81% to 83% specificity in cross-validation and with 80%/75% in the test set. Most of the expanded thyroid clonotypes with a frequency above 0.001 were also detected in blood, and it was suggested that the thyroid immune response may be reflected by blood repertoires. Sample size was not statistically predetermined, and group allocation was not concealed from the investigators. In validation, the model predicted ophthalmopathy progression with about 71% sensitivity and roughly 72% specificity; some 13 predicted patients were CT-confirmed with GO in a median of roughly 6.8 months.

TCR beta CDR3 regions were amplified from RNA transcripts for repertoire sequencing. A first-round RT-PCR used HTBI primers with the Qiagen OneStep RT-PCR kit, followed by a second-round multiplex PCR, size selection and purification. Libraries were sequenced on an Illumina HiSeq2000 using paired-end 100 bp reads. The study's processing was this. SOAPnuke was used to process the reads, removing any read that contained adapters or uncalled bases, had a mean Phred below 15, or lacked an exact match to the constant primer or identifier. COPE v1.2.5 was used to merge high-quality paired reads. Clonotypes were defined as unique nucleotide sequences and were aligned to IMGT TRB V, D and J references using MiTCR v1.1. Only V-J combinations with frequency above 0.0001 were analysed, covering around 99% of repertoires. A TCR clonal expansion and chaos score per V-J combination was defined as the ratio of F50 clonal expansion to chaos observed in the TCRdist matrix. Welch's t-statistics and random forest were used to reduce features to approximately 13 V-J combinations, which were fed into a naive Bayes classifier. The similarity between thyroid and blood repertoires was quantified using the Morisita-Horn index. TCRdb passed the public sequencing reads through fastp at Q25 and MiXCR, retaining productive beta sequences. Every CDR3 protein is listed once, alongside the most common genes and DNA of its rows. The V and J calls follow TCRdb's processing rather than the paper's. Across this sample there are roughly 1.1 million distinct CDR3 sequences, with about 35% seen only once. Over 8.5% of the sample goes to the ten largest clones.

The hyperthyroidism patients were 18 to 65 years old and newly diagnosed, with a disease duration of less than 2 months. Patients were excluded if they had other autoimmune diseases, uncontrolled infections, pregnancy or lactation. Clinical symptoms, serum thyroxine, TRAb, thyroid ultrasound and orbital computed tomography were used for diagnosis. Total RNA was extracted using Trizol reagent, and RNA quality was checked on an Agilent 2100 Bioanalyzer. Of note for this clonotype: The antigen this receptor binds is unknown. No base qualities exist here, and no much larger clone lies one base off it.

The V and J ends are trimmed by 4 bases and 7 bases, leaving 14 bases between them. The germline V gene sets CDR1 to SQVTM and CDR2 to ANQGSEA. There are 13 amino acids in the CDR3, from cysteine to phenylalanine inclusive. Only the CDR3 portion is preserved as DNA: 39 bases, with reading frame beginning at the first base. The chain is encoded by TRBV29-1 joined to TRBJ1-5; a tentative D call is TRBD1 (6 bases match). This sequence originates from an adult man with Graves' hyperthyroidism. Sequencing was done on a sample of peripheral blood or thyroid tissue (not recorded which). The DNA sequence is given as TGCAGCGTTGCGGGGGCGCCGGACCAGCCCCAGCATTTT. Its product reads: CSVAGAPDQPQHF.